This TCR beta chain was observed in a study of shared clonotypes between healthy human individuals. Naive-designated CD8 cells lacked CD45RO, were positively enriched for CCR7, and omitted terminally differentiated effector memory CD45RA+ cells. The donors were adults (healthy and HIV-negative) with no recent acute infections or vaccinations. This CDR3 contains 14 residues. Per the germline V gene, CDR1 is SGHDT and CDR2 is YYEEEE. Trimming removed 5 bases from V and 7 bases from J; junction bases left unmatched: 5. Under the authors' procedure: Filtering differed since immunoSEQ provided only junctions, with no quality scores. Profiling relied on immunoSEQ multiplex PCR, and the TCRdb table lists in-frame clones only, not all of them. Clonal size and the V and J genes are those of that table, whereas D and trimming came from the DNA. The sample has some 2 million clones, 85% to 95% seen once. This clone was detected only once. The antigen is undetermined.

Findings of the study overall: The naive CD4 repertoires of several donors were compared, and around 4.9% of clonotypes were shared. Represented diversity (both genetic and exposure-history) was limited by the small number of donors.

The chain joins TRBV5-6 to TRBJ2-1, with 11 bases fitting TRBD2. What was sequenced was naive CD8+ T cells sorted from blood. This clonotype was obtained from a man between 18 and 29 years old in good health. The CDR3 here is CASSSGTSGNEQFF. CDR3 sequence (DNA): TGTGCCAGCAGTTCTGGGACTAGCGGTAATGAGCAGTTCTTC.